This T cell receptor (beta chain) was retrieved from a study of cytomegalovirus exposure and HLA in healthy donors. This CDR3 region has 13 residues. The germline gives CDR1 SGHRS, CDR2 YFSETQ. V lost 2 bases, J lost 6 bases, and 12 bases lay in between. Vbeta (60) and Jbeta (13) primers were used in the PCR. Generated by immunoSEQ multiplex PCR, the TCRdb table keeps only in-frame clones and is missing some. The table for this sample gives approximately 120,000 clones. Notes on this clone: As yet, its antigen is unknown.

Study outcomes and limitations: A missense variant in DCLRE1C was later tied to TCR beta V- and J-gene trimming.

This TCR was recovered from a man aged 18 to 29 in good health and CMV-seronegative. The V and J genes are TRBV5-1 and TRBJ2-7, with D tentatively TRBD1 (6 bases). Material: PBMCs. CDR3 sequence reads: CASSFRDISEQYF. The CDR3 DNA reads as TGCGCCAGCAGCTTCCGGGACATAAGCGAGCAGTACTTC.